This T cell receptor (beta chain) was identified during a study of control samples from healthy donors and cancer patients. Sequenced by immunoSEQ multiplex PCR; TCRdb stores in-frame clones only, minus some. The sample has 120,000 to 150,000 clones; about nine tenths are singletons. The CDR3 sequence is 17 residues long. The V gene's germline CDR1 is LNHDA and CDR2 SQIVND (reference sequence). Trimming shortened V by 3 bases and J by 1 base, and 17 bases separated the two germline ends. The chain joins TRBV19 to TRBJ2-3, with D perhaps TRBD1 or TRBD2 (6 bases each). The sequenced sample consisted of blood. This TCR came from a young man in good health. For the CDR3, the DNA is TGTGCCAGTAGTATCGGGGGCACGGGGTACGGCACAGATACGCAGTATTTT. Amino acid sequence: CASSIGGTGYGTDTQYF.